This entry concerns a single TCR beta chain. The data were obtained in a study of blood T cell repertoires in COVID-19. Those who participated ranged in age from about 18 to 89 years and resided in 24 US areas. V lost 0 bases and J 7 bases, leaving 13 bases between the germline ends. The CDR3 spans 16 residues. Germline V gene data show CDR1 as LGHDT and CDR2 as YNNKEL (reference sequence). Profiled with immunoSEQ multiplex PCR; TCRdb holds only in-frame clones, not every one. The sample carries a few hundred thousand clones, nearly 90% recorded once. This clonotype was obtained from a woman younger than 30 with acute COVID-19. The sample taken for sequencing was PBMCs or T cells enriched from blood (not recorded which). The chain employs TRBV3-1 (or the pseudogene TRBV3-2) and TRBJ1-6, with D unclear. The CDR3 is CASSQDQFPGNSPLHF. DNA for the CDR3: TGTGCCAGCAGCCAAGATCAGTTTCCGGGGAATTCACCCCTCCACTTT.